Below are 7 T cell receptor beta chains sequenced from a single sample in a study of beta chain features in type 1 diabetes. Study observations and caveats: For Type 1 diabetes patients, all four CD4+ subsets carried TCRB CDR3s that were moderately but significantly shorter.

These receptors' antigens are unknown. cDNA synthesis used the whole RNA isolate, giving expressed TCRB sequences. Sequenced by immunoSEQ multiplex PCR; TCRdb stores in-frame clones only, minus some. The sample includes hundreds of thousands of clones, roughly 13% of them seen just once. The specimen sequenced was naive CD4+ T cells from blood. The receptors shown here come from a man aged 18 to 29 with type 1 diabetes.

Of note for this clone: Within the sample, other DNA sequences also encode this same CDR3. The genes are TRBV30 and TRBJ1-1; D not certain. CDR1 is GTSNPN and CDR2 is SVGIG in the germline V gene (reference sequence). The CDR3 spans 13 residues. V was shortened by 0 bases and J by 1 base, with 6 bases between the two germline ends. The CDR3 loop is CAWSVLGNTEAFF. Here the CDR3 DNA reads TGTGCCTGGAGTGTGTTAGGGAACACTGAAGCTTTCTTT. The full variable domain, completed using reference TRBV30 and TRBJ1-1, is SQTIHQWPATLVQPVGSPLSLECTVEGTSNPNLYWYRQAAGRGLQLLFYSVGIGQISSEVPQNLSASRPQDRQFILSSKKLLLSDSGFYLCAWSVLGNTEAFFGQGTRLTVV.

The genes are TRBV29-1 and TRBJ1-4; a weak D match, TRBD1 (6 bases). The CDR3 is 14 amino acids. Germline V gene sequence: CDR1 SQVTM, CDR2 ANQGSEA. V lost 3 bases to trimming and J lost 3 bases, with 11 bases between them. In DNA, the CDR3 is TGCAGCGTTGATGGGGGCAGGGCTAATGAAAAACTGTTTTTT. This sequence encodes CSVDGGRANEKLFF.

Worth noting for this clone: One end of the junction is discordant with germline, which a read error may explain. The rearrangement joins TRBV7-7 to TRBJ2-1; the match to TRBD2 covers 8 bases. Germline-derived CDR1 and CDR2 are SSHAT and FNYEAQ (reference sequence). This CDR3 region has 14 residues. The CDR3 reads CASSLAGPYNEQFF. The CDR3 coding sequence is TGTGCTAGCAGCTTAGCGGGGCCCTACAATGAGCAGTTCTTC.

This clone was observed a few times. V and J are TRBV29-1 and TRBJ1-5; 9 bases agree with TRBD1. CDR1 SQVTM and CDR2 ANQGSEA come from the germline V gene. The CDR3 contains 16 residues. V dropped 7 bases and J dropped 4; count of bases not matched to a gene: 14. CDR3 nucleotides: TGCAGCGCCCTAACCGGGGGGACAGGGCATAATCAGCCCCAGCATTTT. Translated, it gives CSALTGGTGHNQPQHF. Filled out from reference TRBV29-1 and TRBJ1-5, the complete variable domain reads SAVISQKPSRDICQRGTSLTIQCQVDSQVTMMFWYRQQPGQSLTLIATANQGSEATYESGFVIDKFPISRPNLTFSTLTVSNMSPEDSSIYLCSALTGGTGHNQPQHFGDGTRLSIL.

This clone was seen a few times. The chain couples TRBV5-5 to TRBJ1-1; D might be TRBD1 (5 bases). Germline-derived CDR1 and CDR2 are SGHKS and YYEKEE (reference sequence). The CDR3 is 14 amino acids. Trimming took off 2 bases at V and 5 bases at J, with 13 bases between the two ends. The CDR3 is CASSFGTEGTEAFF. The CDR3 DNA reads TGTGCCAGCAGCTTCGGGACGGAGGGTACTGAAGCTTTCTTT.

This clone was observed a few times. V usage is TRBV28 and J usage is TRBJ1-2; D call uncertain. The V end was cut by 5 bases, the J end by 4 bases, with 8 bases between. The CDR3 has 12 residues. The germline V gene has CDR1 MDHEN and CDR2 SYDVKM. CDR3 in DNA: TGTGCCAGCAGTCGGTCGGCCTATGGCTACACCTTC. Translated, it gives CASSRSAYGYTF.

The chain recombines TRBV2 with TRBJ1-1, with D uncertain. Germline V gene sequence: CDR1 SNHLY, CDR2 FYNNEI. CDR3 length: 14 amino acids. V was cut by 7 bases and J by 4 bases, with 16 bases left in between. The CDR3 region has the DNA TGTGCCAGCATGGTATCGAAGGAAGGCACTGAAGCTTTCTTT. Translation: CASMVSKEGTEAFF. Using reference TRBV2 and TRBJ1-1 for the parts outside the CDR3, the full variable domain is EPEVTQTPSHQVTQMGQEVILRCVPISNHLYFYWYRQILGQKVEFLVSFYNNEISEKSEIFDDQFSVERPDGSNFTLKIRSTKLEDSAMYFCASMVSKEGTEAFFGQGTRLTVV.